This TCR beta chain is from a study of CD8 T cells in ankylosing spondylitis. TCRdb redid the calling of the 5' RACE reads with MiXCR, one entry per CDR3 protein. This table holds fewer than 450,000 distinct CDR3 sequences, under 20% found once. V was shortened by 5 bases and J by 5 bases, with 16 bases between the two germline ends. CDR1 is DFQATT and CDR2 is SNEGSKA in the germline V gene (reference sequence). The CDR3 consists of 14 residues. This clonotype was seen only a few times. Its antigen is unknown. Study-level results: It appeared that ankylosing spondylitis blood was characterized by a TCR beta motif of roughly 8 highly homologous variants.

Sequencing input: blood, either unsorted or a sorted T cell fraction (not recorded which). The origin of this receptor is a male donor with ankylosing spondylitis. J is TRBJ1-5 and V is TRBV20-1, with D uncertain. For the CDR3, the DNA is TGCAGTGCTGAGAAGGGTACCAAATATCAGCCCCAGCATTTT. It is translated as CSAEKGTKYQPQHF.